What follows are 21 T cell receptor beta chains derived from one specimen sequenced in a study of Ad26.COV2.S vaccination and SARS-CoV-2 variants. Sample treatment: about 20 received Ad26.COV2.S at low or high dose, single or two shots; 5 received placebo; per-sample allocation not given. After the first vaccine or placebo injection, samples were drawn on day 63. Sequencing was performed with immunoSEQ multiplex PCR; in TCRdb, only in-frame clones are kept and a portion is missing. The sample includes about 350,000 clones, roughly 81% of them seen just once. Sequencing was performed on peripheral blood, taken in a trial of Ad26.COV2.S vaccine versus placebo. All receptors come from a person aged 18-65 years who received the Ad26.COV2.S COVID-19 vaccine or a placebo.

The sample holds one count of this clone. This chain links TRBV1 with TRBJ2-3; TRBD2, the D gene given by the table, was not confirmed from the DNA. TRBV1 constitutes a pseudogene. This CDR3 spans 15 amino acids. The CDR3 protein is CTSSQVTSLTDTQYF. CDR3 DNA: TGCACCAGCAGCCAAGTGACTAGCCTCACAGATACGCAGTATTTT.

The J gene is TRBJ2-5, the V gene TRBV30, with D possibly matching TRBD1 (6 bases). CDR1 and CDR2 from the germline V gene are GTSNPN and SVGIG (reference sequence). V was pared by 1 base and J by 5 bases, with 17 bases between. The CDR3 consists of 15 residues. The CDR3 is CAWSGAQGPGETQYF. The DNA of the CDR3 is TGTGCCTGGAGTGGTGCACAGGGACCGGGCGAGACCCAGTACTTC.

This clone has only a few counts. The chain employs TRBV28 and TRBJ2-2; D is unclear. CDR1 is MDHEN, CDR2 SYDVKM, per germline. Trimming stripped 6 bases from V and 3 bases from J, with 14 bases between. The length of the CDR3 is 15 residues. In DNA form, the CDR3 reads TGTGCCAGCAGAAAGCGAGACAAGTACACCGGGGAGCTGTTTTTT. Amino acids: CASRKRDKYTGELFF. Full variable domain (missing parts from reference TRBV28 and TRBJ2-2): DVKVTQSSRYLVKRTGEKVFLECVQDMDHENMFWYRQDPGLGLRLIYFSYDVKMKEKGDIPEGYSVSREKKERFSLILESASTNQTSMYLCASRKRDKYTGELFFGEGSRLTVL.

The V and J genes are TRBV6-5 and TRBJ2-2; 7 nucleotides align to TRBD1. Trimming at V came to 6 bases and at J to 1 base, leaving 5 bases not matched to a gene. The germline gives CDR1 MNHEY, CDR2 SVGAGI. There are 15 residues in the CDR3. CDR3: CASSPDRENTGELFF. CDR3 coding DNA: TGTGCCAGCAGCCCCGACAGGGAGAACACCGGGGAGCTGTTTTTT.

V gene TRBV2 combines with J gene TRBJ1-1; D gene unclear. In germline, CDR1 is SNHLY, CDR2 FYNNEI. V was clipped by 6 bases and J by 1 base, with 9 bases between them. The CDR3 runs 13 residues. Here the CDR3 DNA reads TGTGCCAGCAGCCTGGACGGGAACACTGAAGCTTTCTTT. Encoded protein: CASSLDGNTEAFF. Full variable domain (missing parts from reference TRBV2 and TRBJ1-1): EPEVTQTPSHQVTQMGQEVILRCVPISNHLYFYWYRQILGQKVEFLVSFYNNEISEKSEIFDDQFSVERPDGSNFTLKIRSTKLEDSAMYFCASSLDGNTEAFFGQGTRLTVV.

V usage is TRBV7-9 and J usage is TRBJ2-3; TRBD2 matches 12 bases. The germline CDR1 and CDR2 sequences are SEHNR and FQNEAQ (reference sequence). CDR3 length: 15 residues. V shed 2 bases and J 4 bases; nucleotides not matched to a gene: 1. This CDR3 is CASSLLAGGADTQYF. CDR3 nucleotides: TGTGCCAGCAGCTTACTAGCGGGGGGGGCAGATACGCAGTATTTT.

This chain joins TRBV5-1 and TRBJ2-7, with D perhaps matching TRBD2 (6 bases). Germline V CDR1 and CDR2: SGHRS, YFSETQ. The CDR3 length is 13 residues. Trimming took 3 bases from V and 2 from J, leaving 9 bases between them. The CDR3 here is CASSWGETYEQYF. The CDR3 region has the DNA TGCGCCAGCAGCTGGGGGGAGACCTACGAGCAGTACTTC.

The CDR3 loop is CASSDPIPGARGTGELFF. CDR3 DNA: TGTGCCAGCAGTGACCCGATCCCAGGGGCACGGGGCACCGGGGAGCTGTTTTTT. The chain links TRBV6-1 to TRBJ2-2, with D possibly TRBD1 on 6 matching bases. The CDR3 runs 18 residues. Trimming stripped 3 bases from V and 4 bases from J, with 21 bases between. Per the germline V gene, CDR1 is MNHNS and CDR2 is SASEGT.

The chain employs TRBV6-1 and TRBJ1-1; no firm D call. CDR3 length: 14 amino acids. Trimming pared 1 base from V and 0 bases from J, leaving 6 bases between. The V gene's germline CDR1 is MNHNS and CDR2 SASEGT. The CDR3 bases are TGTGCCAGCAGTGAAGGACCCATGAACACTGAAGCTTTCTTT. This encodes CASSEGPMNTEAFF.

This sequence joins TRBV6-5 and TRBJ1-3; no definite D call. Germline CDR1 reads MNHEY; CDR2 reads SVGAGI. The CDR3 covers 15 residues. Trimming pared 7 bases from V and 2 bases from J, leaving 15 bases between. The CDR3 nucleotides read TGTGCCAGCACCATGGACGGAACAACTGGAAACACCATATATTTT. As protein: CASTMDGTTGNTIYF.

This clone was counted a single time. V gene TRBV27 combines with J gene TRBJ2-1; no reliable D call. This CDR3 contains 14 residues. Germline V gene sequence: CDR1 MNHEY, CDR2 SMNVEV (reference sequence). Trimming cost V 4 bases and J 7 bases, with 14 bases left between them. This CDR3 reads CASSYSQSRNEQFF. The CDR3 nucleotides read TGTGCCAGCAGTTACTCCCAGAGTAGGAATGAGCAGTTCTTC.

The gene calls are TRBV4-1 and TRBJ2-3; D is uncertain. V dropped 0 bases and J dropped 3 bases, with 13 bases sitting between them. CDR3 length: 16 residues. The germline V gene encodes CDR1 MGHRA and CDR2 YSYEKL. Here the CDR3 reads CASSQDRGFRTDTQYF. CDR3 DNA sequence: TGCGCCAGCAGCCAAGATCGTGGATTCCGTACAGATACGCAGTATTTT.

The rearrangement joins TRBV7-2 to TRBJ2-7; D unclear. CDR1 and CDR2 from the germline V gene are SGHTA and FQGNSA. The CDR3 runs to 12 residues. V lost 4 bases and J 2 bases, leaving 6 bases between the germline ends. As DNA, the CDR3 is TGTGCCAGCAGCTCCAATCCCTACGAGCAGTACTTC. Translating it yields CASSSNPYEQYF.

The rearrangement joins TRBV6-6 to TRBJ1-3; no reliable D call. The CDR3 is 12 residues long. Germline lookup yields CDR1 MNHNY and CDR2 SVGAGI (reference sequence). V was clipped by 4 bases and J by 2 bases, with 3 bases between them. The CDR3 here is CASSSAGNTIYF. For the CDR3, the DNA is TGTGCCAGCAGTTCGGCTGGAAACACCATATATTTT.

The chain uses TRBV4-1 and TRBJ2-3; D is undetermined. Germline CDR1 is MGHRA and CDR2 is YSYEKL. The V end was cut by 2 bases, the J end by 5 bases, with 8 bases between. The CDR3 runs to 13 residues. The CDR3 bases are TGCGCCAGCAGCCAACCCTCTGGAGATACGCAGTATTTT. Translated: CASSQPSGDTQYF.

The rearrangement uses TRBV27 and TRBJ2-3, with 12 bases lining up with TRBD2. V shed 1 base, J shed 4 bases, and the junction held 6 bases outside the gene matches. Per germline, CDR1 MNHEY and CDR2 SMNVEV (reference sequence). CDR3 length equals 17 residues. CDR3: CASSLFLAGGPPDTQYF. In DNA, the CDR3 is TGTGCCAGCAGTTTATTCCTAGCGGGAGGGCCCCCAGATACGCAGTATTTT.

The chain couples TRBV5-1 to TRBJ2-1; 8 bases align to TRBD1. The J segment lost 4 bases and the V segment lost 0 bases, leaving 9 bases of the junction unmatched. The CDR3 has 17 residues. Germline V lookup: CDR1 SGHRS, CDR2 YFSETQ. CDR3 coding DNA: TGCGCCAGCAGCTTGGGCCGGACAGGGAAGTTTTACAATGAGCAGTTCTTC. This sequence encodes CASSLGRTGKFYNEQFF.

This chain uses TRBV3-1 (or the pseudogene TRBV3-2) with TRBJ2-1; TRBD2 matches at 11 bases. The CDR3 is 16 residues long. The germline V gene encodes CDR1 LGHDT and CDR2 YNNKEL (reference sequence). The J segment lost 4 bases and the V segment lost 3 bases, leaving 5 bases of the junction unmatched. The CDR3 region has the DNA TGTGCCAGCAGCCAGGCTAGCGGGGGGCTATACAATGAGCAGTTCTTC. It codes for CASSQASGGLYNEQFF.

The J gene is TRBJ2-3, the V gene TRBV5-6; tentatively, D is TRBD1 or TRBD2 (6 bases each). Germline V gene lookup returns CDR1 SGHDT and CDR2 YYEEEE. The CDR3 sequence is 19 residues long. Trimming took off 4 bases at V and 0 bases at J, with 24 bases between the two ends. The CDR3 coding sequence is TGTGCCAGCAGCCCAGGGGTGTGGGGACTCATTACTAGCACAGATACGCAGTATTTT. Its translation: CASSPGVWGLITSTDTQYF.

This clone was seen a single time. The CDR3 loop reads CASSPGQGSMFF. CDR3 sequence (DNA): TGCGCCAGCAGCCCCGGACAGGGGTCGATGTTTTTT. The rearrangement joins TRBV4-1 to TRBJ2-2; 9 bases match TRBD1. With 4 bases clipped from V and 15 bases from J, the junction kept 6 bases outside the gene matches. This CDR3 spans 12 amino acids. Germline values: CDR1 MGHRA, CDR2 YSYEKL.

The V call is TRBV7-2, the J call TRBJ1-1; TRBD1 agrees at 11 bases. Unmatched junction bases numbered 10, after V lost 5 bases and J lost 5 bases. The CDR3 extends over 16 amino acids. In germline, CDR1 is SGHTA, CDR2 FQGNSA. In nucleotides, the CDR3 is TGTGCCAGCAGCAGAGGGACAGGGGGAGGTAGTACTGAAGCTTTCTTT. Its protein is CASSRGTGGGSTEAFF.